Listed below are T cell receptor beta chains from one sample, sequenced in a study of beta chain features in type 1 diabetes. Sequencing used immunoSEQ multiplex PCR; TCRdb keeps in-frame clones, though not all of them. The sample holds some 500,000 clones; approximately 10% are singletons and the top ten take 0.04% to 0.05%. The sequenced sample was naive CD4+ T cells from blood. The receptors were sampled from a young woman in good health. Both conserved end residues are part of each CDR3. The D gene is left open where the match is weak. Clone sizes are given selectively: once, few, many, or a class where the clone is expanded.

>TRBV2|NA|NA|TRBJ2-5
CASKVSAQETQYF
TGTGCCAGCAAGGTGTCGGCACAAGAGACCCAGTACTTC
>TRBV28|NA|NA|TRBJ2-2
CAGRGGGEGTGELFF
TGTGCCGGACGAGGTGGGGGAGAAGGCACCGGGGAGCTGTTTTTT
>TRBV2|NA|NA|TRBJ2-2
CASTKAGRAGYTGELFF
TGTGCCAGCACCAAAGCCGGCCGAGCAGGGTACACCGGGGAGCTGTTTTTT
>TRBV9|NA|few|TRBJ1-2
CASSGNGYTF
TGTGCCAGCAGCGGGAATGGCTACACCTTC
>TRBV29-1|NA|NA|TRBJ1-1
CSVGRVLSNTEAFF
TGCAGCGTTGGGCGGGTCTTGAGCAACACTGAAGCTTTCTTT
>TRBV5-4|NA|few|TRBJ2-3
CASSLGFKGSDTQYF
TGTGCCAGCAGCTTGGGATTTAAGGGTTCCGATACGCAGTATTTT
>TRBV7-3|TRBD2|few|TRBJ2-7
CASSLTGLAPYEQYF
TGTGCCAGCAGCTTAACGGGACTAGCTCCCTACGAGCAGTACTTC
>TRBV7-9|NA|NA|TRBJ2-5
CASGDGAGATQYF
TGTGCCAGCGGGGATGGGGCCGGGGCGACCCAGTACTTC
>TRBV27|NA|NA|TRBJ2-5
CASSFRGETQYF
TGTGCCAGCAGTTTTCGGGGAGAGACCCAGTACTTC
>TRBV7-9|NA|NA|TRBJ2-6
CASSPGQSYAGANVLTF
TGTGCCAGCAGCCCCGGACAGTCATACGCTGGGGCCAACGTCCTGACTTTC
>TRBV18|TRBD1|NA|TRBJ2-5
CASSHTGTGHETQYF
TGTGCCAGCTCGCATACCGGGACAGGGCACGAGACCCAGTACTTC
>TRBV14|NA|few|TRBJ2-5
CASSQPVGETQYF
TGTGCCAGCAGCCAACCCGTGGGGGAGACCCAGTACTTC